This T cell receptor (beta chain) was documented in a study of T cell clonotyping in hematopoietic cell transplantation. Overall study context: Cytoreduction preceded collection of pretransplant recipient samples.

General study points: Without cell sorting, CD4 versus CD8 contributions remain unresolved. Pathologically expanded recipient clonotypes increased progressively from day 30 to day 180 as diversity fell.

Time point given: recipient sample about 28 days before transplant, after cytoreduction. Recipient blood drawn about 28 days pretransplant and days 30, 100, 180 after. Concerning this clone itself: Its antigen is still unknown.

TCRdb keeps only in-frame clones here, not all; method: immunoSEQ multiplex PCR. The sample includes tens of thousands of clones, about nine tenths of them seen just once. Germline CDR1 SGHKS, CDR2 YYEKEE (reference sequence). After removal of 0 bases from V and 1 base from J, the junction contained 9 bases not matched to a gene. This CDR3 spans 17 amino acids. The sequence was obtained from a man aged 60 to 75 with biphenotypic leukemia. Some clones in this sample may be carry-over from other donors' samples. J is TRBJ1-1 and V is TRBV5-5; 7 bases match TRBD1. Source: peripheral blood mononuclear cells, taken before stem cell transplant. Here the CDR3 reads CASSLAFAGGANTEAFF. Written as DNA, the CDR3 is TGTGCCAGCAGCTTGGCCTTTGCAGGGGGAGCGAACACTGAAGCTTTCTTT.